This TCR beta chain stems from a study of long-term antiretroviral therapy in people with HIV. Regarding the study as a whole: The repertoire was dominated at all time points by clones expanded before ART.

Version v3.0 of the immunoSEQ assay was performed at survey level. Samples were sequenced targeting roughly 35,000-50,000 T-cell genomes each. Clones were sequenced by immunoSEQ multiplex PCR, and TCRdb holds only the in-frame ones, with some missing. This table has about 24,000 clones, 95% appearing once. The CDR3 is 16 amino acids. Germline CDR1 and CDR2: ENHRY and SYGVKD. V lost 2 bases, J lost 0 bases, and 10 bases lay in between. On this clone itself: The antigen remains undetermined.

The chain has TRBV10-3 and TRBJ2-2; no firm D call. Sequencing used unsorted PBMCs, obtained around 5 years after starting antiretroviral therapy. The receptor's source is a woman between 50 and 59 years old with HIV. The CDR3, as DNA: TGTGCCATCAGTGAGCAAGTCGGAACGAACACCGGGGAGCTGTTTTTT. Translation gives CAISEQVGTNTGELFF.